This paragraph reports one T cell receptor (beta chain). Its antigen is as yet unknown. The entry originates in a study of cytomegalovirus exposure and HLA in healthy donors. Study outcomes and limitations: A later analysis by the authors found several of the most significant clusters apparently linked to common viral pathogens.

The CDR3 totals 20 residues. CDR1 is SQVTM, CDR2 ANQGSEA, per germline. The J segment lost 1 base and the V segment lost 5 bases, leaving 16 bases of the junction unmatched. Both 60 Vbeta primers and 13 Jbeta primers went into the PCR. Profiling relied on immunoSEQ multiplex PCR, and the TCRdb table lists in-frame clones only, not all of them. The profile covers over 150,000 clones, with nearly 80% appearing a single time and 9.5% to 15% taken by the ten largest. J is TRBJ2-5 and V is TRBV29-1, with 16 bases lining up with TRBD2. Sequences were obtained from PBMCs. The receptor was derived from a man younger than 45 in good health and CMV-seropositive. In nucleotides, the CDR3 is TGCAGCGTTCCTCGTCCGGGACTAGCGGGAGGGCCTATTTTCCAAGAGACCCAGTACTTC. The encoded protein is CSVPRPGLAGGPIFQETQYF.